Listed below are T cell receptor beta chains from one sample, sequenced in a study of shared clonotypes between healthy human individuals. Some clones are missing from TCRdb's copy, which holds only in-frame ones; the method was immunoSEQ multiplex PCR. The table shows some 2.1 million clones, with about 95% occurring only once. The material sequenced was naive CD8+ T cells sorted from blood. The receptors originated from a young man in good health. Both conserved end residues are part of each CDR3. Each record gives: D gene, V gene, clone size, J gene, CDR3 DNA, CDR3 protein. D genes are given only for firm matches. Some rows mark clone size as missing; the rest say once, few, many or name a class of expanded clone.

-	TRBV6-5	few	TRBJ1-2	TGTGCCAGCAGCGGACAGAACTATGGCTACACCTTC	CASSGQNYGYTF
-	TRBV15	-	TRBJ1-5	TGTGCCACCAGCAGAGATCCAGGGCAGGGACAGCCCCAGCATTTT	CATSRDPGQGQPQHF
-	TRBV6-1	-	TRBJ1-1	TGTGCCAGCAGTGAACCCGACGTACCTGAAGCTTTCTTT	CASSEPDVPEAFF
TRBD2	TRBV7-6	-	TRBJ2-7	TGTGCCAGCAGCCTCGGACTAGCGGAGATCTACGAGCAGTACTTC	CASSLGLAEIYEQYF
-	TRBV19	-	TRBJ2-3	TGTGCCAGTAGTATAATGGATACGCAGTATTTT	CASSIMDTQYF
TRBD1	TRBV28	-	TRBJ2-7	TGTGCCAGCAGTCCCATTACCGGGACAGTTGACTACGAGCAGTACTTC	CASSPITGTVDYEQYF
TRBD1	TRBV28	-	TRBJ2-5	TGTGCCAGCAGTTTATCCGGGACAGTCCTAGAGCTAGAGACCCAGTACTTC	CASSLSGTVLELETQYF
-	TRBV10-2	once	TRBJ2-5	TGCGCCAGCAGTGAGGGCAGCGGACCCCAAGAGACCCAGTACTTC	CASSEGSGPQETQYF
-	TRBV28	-	TRBJ2-3	TGTGCCAGCAGTTTAACTGGTGGGGGCGATACGCAGTATTTT	CASSLTGGGDTQYF
-	TRBV11-2	-	TRBJ1-5	TGTGCCAGCAGCCTTACCGGGGAAGGGCAGCCCCAGCATTTT	CASSLTGEGQPQHF